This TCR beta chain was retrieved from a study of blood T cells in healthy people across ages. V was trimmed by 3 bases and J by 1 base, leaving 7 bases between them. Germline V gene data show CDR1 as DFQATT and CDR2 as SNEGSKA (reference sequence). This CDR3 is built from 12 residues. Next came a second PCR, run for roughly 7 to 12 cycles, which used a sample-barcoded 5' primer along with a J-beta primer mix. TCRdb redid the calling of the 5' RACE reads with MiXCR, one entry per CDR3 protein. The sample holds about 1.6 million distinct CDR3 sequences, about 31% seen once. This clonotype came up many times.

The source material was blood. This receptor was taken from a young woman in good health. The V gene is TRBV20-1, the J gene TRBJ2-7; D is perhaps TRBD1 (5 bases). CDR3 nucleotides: TGCAGTGCTAGGGACAATTCCTACGAGCAGTACTTC. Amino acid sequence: CSARDNSYEQYF.